The source of this T cell receptor (beta chain) is a study of cytomegalovirus exposure and HLA in healthy donors. Study observations and caveats: Overall, under 200 TCR beta chains were annotated as cytomegalovirus-associated.

The PCR ran on 60 Vbeta and 13 Jbeta primers. Clones were sequenced by immunoSEQ multiplex PCR, and TCRdb holds only the in-frame ones, with some missing. Its table lists 87,000 or so clones. On this clone itself: Its specificity is unknown.

The source of this sequence is a man in his fifties or sixties in good health and CMV-seropositive. Input material: PBMCs.

The CDR3, as DNA: TGTGCCAGCAGTTCTAGCGCGGAGACCCAGTACTTC. Translated, it gives CASSSSAETQYF. The V and J genes are TRBV6-1 and TRBJ2-5; D possibly corresponds to TRBD2 (6 bases). V was trimmed by 5 bases and J by 5 bases, leaving 9 bases between them. This CDR3 contains 12 residues. CDR1 is MNHNS, CDR2 SASEGT, per germline.